This T cell receptor beta chain came from a study of shared clonotypes between healthy human individuals. General study results and limits: Generally, naive subsets came out with larger estimated richness than memory subsets. Large depth notwithstanding, sorted-subset sequencing proved incomplete by rarefaction. Among donors, clonotype sharing was expected to be affected by sequencing depth.

CDR1 is MNHEY, CDR2 SVGAGI, per germline. The CDR3 runs 12 residues. V lost 3 bases and J 7 bases, leaving 9 bases between the germline ends. On this clone: What it recognizes is unknown.

For sorted subsets, roughly 210 ng DNA per replicate equaled roughly 29,000 T cell genomes. Profiling relied on immunoSEQ multiplex PCR, and the TCRdb table lists in-frame clones only, not all of them. The sample lists a few hundred thousand clones, 96% occurring once. The TCR originated in a man aged 30 to 39 in good health. Material: memory CD8+ T cells sorted from blood. Subset of the sample: CD45RO+ cells pooled with CCR7-negative TemRA cells. The chain is built from TRBV6-5 and TRBJ1-2, with a weak D call TRBD1 (5 bases). The CDR3 sequence: CASSYRGSGYTF. The CDR3 DNA reads as TGTGCCAGCAGTTATCGGGGGAGTGGCTACACCTTC.